The source of this T cell receptor (beta chain) is a study of cytomegalovirus exposure and HLA in healthy donors. V shed 5 bases and J 0 bases; nucleotides not matched to a gene: 6. The length of the CDR3 is 16 residues. Germline V gives CDR1 SNHLY, CDR2 FYNNEI. PCR used 60 Vbeta primers and 13 Jbeta primers. Only in-frame clones appear in the TCRdb table, and some are missing; sequencing was by immunoSEQ multiplex PCR. The sample includes 150,000 to 200,000 clones, around nine tenths of them seen just once. The V call is TRBV2, the J call TRBJ2-7; 11 bases are a match to TRBD1. The sequence came from a woman younger than 35 in good health and CMV-seronegative. Sample: PBMCs. The chain's CDR3 is CASSSPGQGVSYEQYF. The CDR3 nucleotides read TGTGCCAGCAGTTCTCCGGGACAGGGGGTCTCCTACGAGCAGTACTTC.